The sequence of this T cell receptor beta chain was determined in a study of blood T cell repertoires in COVID-19 (dated by TCRdb to 2018 to 2020). Concerning the study at large: The collaborator samples originated in the United States, Italy and Spain and spanned the acute and convalescent phases of COVID-19. Where available, HLA class I and class II types were taken from metadata supplied by the sample provider and were not determined by assay-based typing. The dataset comprised deeply sampled blood TCRbeta repertoires from subjects exposed to, actively infected with, or recovered from COVID-19. A freely available public database, intended as a resource for researchers studying the immune response to SARS-CoV-2, is where the repertoires were released. Samples were obtained from the ongoing ImmuneRACE study (first 160 participants) and from about 1,300 subjects provided by 6 global collaborators. The material from the prospective study consisted of cDNA or gDNA derived from T cells, B-cell-depleted T cells, or PBMCs. Sample metadata almost always included a de-identified subject ID, COVID-19 status, age in years and sex. What the research found in general, with its limitations: How much clinical and demographic metadata was included differed by source and by participant, and the metadata was provided uncurated.

TCRbeta CDR3 regions were amplified from genomic DNA using the immunoSEQ Assay, a bias-controlled multiplex PCR. The original methods were these. The number of nucleated cells in each sample was estimated by amplification of reference gene primers within the assay. To quantify the absolute abundance of each unique TCRbeta CDR3 rearrangement, sequence reads were collapsed and filtered. Productive Simpson clonality was computed per sample as the square root of Simpson's diversity index over productive rearrangements. What TCRdb holds here is the immuneACCESS table cut down to in-frame rearrangements. Part of the clones is not present; checked against another copy, under half of the missing clones reflect an unresolved V gene, and the others are unexplained. The D gene and trimming were derived from the DNA, and the V and J assignments and clone size from that table. This sample lists 130,000 to 150,000 clones; roughly 86% were detected once. Over 0.85% of the sample comes from the top ten.

The collaborating institutions used their own protocols to collect whole blood in K2EDTA tubes. For TCRbeta analysis, collaborator samples were shipped as frozen whole blood, as isolated PBMCs, or as DNA extracted from either sample type. The CDR3 covers 16 residues, taking in both the cysteine and the phenylalanine. CDR3 DNA only is kept here, 48 bases in frame from base 1. Ends trimmed: V by 2 bases, J by 3 bases; bases unmatched to a gene: 7. Based on the germline V gene, the CDR1 and CDR2 sequences are SGHAT and FQNNGV. In regard to this clone: The specificity of this receptor is unknown. Per-nucleotide qualities are absent, and no much larger clonotype sits a single base away.

The source of this sequence is a woman aged 45-60 years with acute or convalescent COVID-19. Sequenced sample: peripheral blood. Rearrangement joined TRBV11-2 to TRBJ2-5; 9 bases in the junction line up with TRBD2. For the CDR3, the sequence is CASSLTGGRAKETQYF. The DNA reads as follows: TGTGCCAGCAGCTTAACCGGCGGGAGGGCCAAAGAGACCCAGTACTTC.